This TCR beta chain comes out of a study of brain T cells in children with intractable seizures. This table comes from immunoSEQ multiplex PCR, and its TCRdb copy is limited to in-frame clones, with some not included. The data show 80,000 or so clones, with around nine tenths seen just once and about 24% held by the top ten. V shed 1 base, J shed 4 bases, and the junction held 3 bases outside the gene matches. CDR1 is GTSNPN, CDR2 SVGIG, per germline (reference sequence). The CDR3 length is 15 residues. The genes are TRBV30 and TRBJ2-6; 8 nucleotides match TRBD2. Specimen: peripheral blood, collected at surgery. The clonotype originates from a girl aged 2 to 9 with Rasmussen encephalitis and intractable seizures. The CDR3 sequence: CAWSAGGPGANVLTF. For the CDR3, the DNA is TGTGCCTGGAGTGCGGGGGGGCCCGGGGCCAACGTCCTGACTTTC. Complete variable domain (other parts from reference TRBV30 and TRBJ2-6): SQTIHQWPATLVQPVGSPLSLECTVEGTSNPNLYWYRQAAGRGLQLLFYSVGIGQISSEVPQNLSASRPQDRQFILSSKKLLLSDSGFYLCAWSAGGPGANVLTFGAGSRLTVL.